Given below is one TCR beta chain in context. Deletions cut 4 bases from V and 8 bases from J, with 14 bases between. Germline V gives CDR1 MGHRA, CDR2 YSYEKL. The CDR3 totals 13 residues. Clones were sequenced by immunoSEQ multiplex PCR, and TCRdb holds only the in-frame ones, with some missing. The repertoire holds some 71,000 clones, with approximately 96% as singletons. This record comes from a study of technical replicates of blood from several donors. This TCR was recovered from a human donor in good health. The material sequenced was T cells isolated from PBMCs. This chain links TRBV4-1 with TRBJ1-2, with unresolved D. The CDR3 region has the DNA TGCGCCAGCAGCCTAAGGGAGAGATTAGGCTACACCTTC. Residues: CASSLRERLGYTF.